The sequence of this T cell receptor beta chain was determined in a study of identical twins. Study outcomes and limitations: Beta clonotypes that were abundant in cord blood contained fewer insertions, a pattern absent from memory repertoires. Monozygotic twin pairs showed more out-of-frame TCR alpha sharing than models estimated.

MiXCR was run by TCRdb on the 5' RACE reads, yielding one entry per CDR3 protein. The repertoire holds around 370,000 distinct CDR3 sequences, 9% seen once, with 7.5% to 9.5% in the top ten. Many counts were recorded for this clonotype. The antigen is unknown. The V end lost 5 bases, the J end lost 7 bases, and 8 bases lay between the germline ends. Germline CDR1 and CDR2: SQVTM and ANQGSEA. The CDR3 spans 11 residues. The sequence was collected from a woman aged 50 to 60 in good health. The specimen was naive T cells sorted from blood. The chain uses TRBV29-1 and TRBJ2-2; D is unresolved. The CDR3 region has the DNA TGCAGCGTTTTCGGCGGCGGGGAGCTGTTTTTT. The encoded protein is CSVFGGGELFF.